One and the same sample provided the 23 T cell receptor beta chains below, sequenced in a study of CD8 T cells in ankylosing spondylitis. Findings and caveats of the study: Seemingly characteristic of ankylosing spondylitis blood was a TCR beta motif consisting of roughly 8 highly homologous variants.

What these receptors recognize is not known. TCRdb reanalysed the 5' RACE reads using MiXCR and keeps one entry per CDR3 protein. Seen here are 750,000 to 850,000 distinct CDR3 sequences, about 12% observed once, and the top ten hold just over 0.5%. The sample was blood, either unsorted or a sorted T cell fraction (not recorded which). Source of these receptors: a male donor with ankylosing spondylitis.

This clonotype was seen more than once but under ten times. The chain has TRBV7-2 and TRBJ2-7, with TRBD2 matching over 9 bases. This CDR3 contains 16 residues. The V segment lost 0 bases and the J segment 5 bases; nucleotides outside the gene matches: 8. The germline V gene has CDR1 SGHTA and CDR2 FQGNSA. In nucleotides, the CDR3 is TGTGCCAGCAGCTTAGCAGTGGCGGGGGGGCTCGACGAGCAGTACTTC. It yields the protein CASSLAVAGGLDEQYF.

V is TRBV5-1 and J is TRBJ2-7, with 10 bases that match TRBD2. Germline-derived CDR1 and CDR2 are SGHRS and YFSETQ. The junction had 6 bases not matched to a gene; V was cut back by 4 bases and J by 2 bases. The CDR3 totals 15 residues. CDR3 in DNA: TGCGCCAGCAGCCACGAGGGACTAGCGACCTACGAGCAGTACTTC. It translates to CASSHEGLATYEQYF.

This clonotype has a handful of counts. V and J are TRBV10-3 and TRBJ2-3; either TRBD1 or TRBD2 may fit D (6 bases each). Trimming took 3 bases from V and 1 from J, leaving 8 bases between them. This CDR3 contains 14 residues. Germline lookup yields CDR1 ENHRY and CDR2 SYGVKD. CDR3: CAISDGGRTDTQYF. The CDR3 region has the DNA TGTGCCATCAGTGATGGGGGGCGCACAGATACGCAGTATTTT.

The chain couples TRBV19 to TRBJ2-7; TRBD1 is a possible D gene (6 bases). The CDR3 sequence is 15 residues long. V gave up 3 bases and J gave up 1 base, with 13 bases separating them. CDR1 LNHDA and CDR2 SQIVND come from the germline V gene (reference sequence). The CDR3 DNA reads TGTGCCAGTAGTATGGGTGAGGGGGTATCCTACGAGCAGTACTTC. The encoded protein is CASSMGEGVSYEQYF. Combining the CDR3 with reference TRBV19 and TRBJ2-7 gives the whole variable domain DGGITQSPKYLFRKEGQNVTLSCEQNLNHDAMYWYRQDPGQGLRLIYYSQIVNDFQKGDIAEGYSVSREKKESFPLTVTSAQKNPTAFYLCASSMGEGVSYEQYFGPGTRLTVT.

Ten or more counts support this clonotype. The CDR3: CSAQRGTGRHEQYF. The CDR3 nucleotides read TGCAGCGCCCAACGGGGGACAGGGCGCCACGAGCAGTACTTC. This chain joins TRBV29-1 and TRBJ2-7; 9 bases map to TRBD1. Per the germline V gene, CDR1 is SQVTM and CDR2 is ANQGSEA. With V trimmed by 7 bases and J by 5 bases, 12 bases remained unmatched. CDR3 size: 14 residues.

The chain carries TRBV20-1 and TRBJ1-2; possible D gene TRBD1, 6 bases. V dropped 3 bases and J dropped 3 bases, with 11 bases sitting between them. CDR1 DFQATT and CDR2 SNEGSKA come from the germline V gene (reference sequence). The length of the CDR3 is 13 residues. The DNA for the CDR3 is TGCAGTGCTAGTTTCGCAGGGGACTATGGCTACACCTTC. Residues: CSASFAGDYGYTF.

This clonotype was counted a few times. The rearrangement links TRBV18 to TRBJ2-7, with TRBD1 as a possible D gene (5 bases). This CDR3 comprises 15 residues. Germline lookup yields CDR1 KGHSH and CDR2 LQKENI. V was trimmed by 6 bases and J by 1 base, leaving 16 bases between them. The chain's CDR3 is CASSRTGPLSYEQYF. CDR3 bases: TGTGCCAGCTCCCGAACAGGACCTTTATCCTACGAGCAGTACTTC. Using reference TRBV18 and TRBJ2-7 for the parts outside the CDR3, the full variable domain is NAGVMQNPRHLVRRRGQEARLRCSPMKGHSHVYWYRQLPEEGLKFMVYLQKENIIDESGMPKERFSAEFPKEGPSILRIQQVVRGDSAAYFCASSRTGPLSYEQYFGPGTRLTVT.

About this clonotype itself: A junction boundary mismatches the germline segment, possibly from a read error. CDR3 DNA: TGCGGACGGAGCTATGGCTACACCTTC. Amino acid sequence: CGRSYGYTF. This sequence joins TRBV6-2 or TRBV6-3 and TRBJ1-2; D remains unclear. The CDR3 is 9 residues long. CDR1 is MNHEY and CDR2 is SVGEGT in the germline V gene.

The chain recombines TRBV28 with TRBJ2-3, with D perhaps assigned TRBD1 or TRBD2 (6 bases each). The CDR3 spans 14 residues. CDR1 is MDHEN and CDR2 is SYDVKM in the germline V gene. The V end was cut by 5 bases, the J end by 4 bases, with 13 bases between. The chain's CDR3 is CASSKAGEADTQYF. DNA for the CDR3: TGTGCCAGCAGTAAGGCAGGGGAGGCAGATACGCAGTATTTT.

The chain recombines TRBV6-1 with TRBJ1-1; D is ambiguous. Trimming shortened V by 6 bases and J by 10 bases, and 18 bases separated the two germline ends. CDR1 is MNHNS and CDR2 is SASEGT in the germline V gene. The CDR3 has 13 amino acids. The DNA of the CDR3 is TGTGCCAGCAGCCGAAAAACGGGTCGGGTAGCTTTCTTT. Its translation is CASSRKTGRVAFF.

This clonotype showed up just a few times. The rearrangement joins TRBV2 to TRBJ1-1; 7 nucleotides match TRBD1. Germline V CDR1 and CDR2: SNHLY, FYNNEI. This CDR3 has 12 residues. Trimming at V came to 4 bases and at J to 10 bases, leaving 6 bases not matched to a gene. This CDR3 is CASSGDRVGAFF. In nucleotides, the CDR3 is TGTGCCAGCAGTGGTGACAGGGTAGGAGCTTTCTTT.

This clonotype appeared a few times. For the CDR3, the DNA is TGTGCCAGCAGCGAGAAACGACAGGGTGCTGAAGCTTTCTTT. Translated: CASSEKRQGAEAFF. J is TRBJ1-1 and V is TRBV2; TRBD1 matches 7 bases. This CDR3 region has 14 residues. The V gene end was trimmed by 6 bases and the J gene end by 6 bases; junction bases not matched to a gene: 10. Germline V gives CDR1 SNHLY, CDR2 FYNNEI.

This clonotype came up a few times. V usage is TRBV20-1 and J usage is TRBJ2-1; TRBD2 matches at 8 bases. The V segment lost 6 bases and the J segment 4 bases; nucleotides outside the gene matches: 8. This CDR3 is 14 amino acids long. Germline V gene lookup returns CDR1 DFQATT and CDR2 SNEGSKA (reference sequence). CDR3 in amino acids: CSAGKREKYNEQFF. CDR3 in DNA: TGCAGTGCGGGAAAGCGGGAGAAATACAATGAGCAGTTCTTC.

The chain employs TRBV27 and TRBJ2-5; 7 bases are shared with TRBD1. Germline trimming cut 5 bases from V and 1 base from J; bases unmatched to any gene: 10. Germline CDR1 reads MNHEY; CDR2 reads SMNVEV (reference sequence). The CDR3 covers 16 residues. The CDR3: CASSSSTRTGQETQYF. The CDR3 bases are TGTGCCAGCAGTAGTAGCACCCGGACAGGCCAAGAGACCCAGTACTTC.

This clonotype occurred a few times. The CDR3 nucleotides are TGCGCCAGCAGCTCCGACACGACAGGGAGAAATCGATACTTC. Its translation is CASSSDTTGRNRYF. The chain combines TRBV5-1 with TRBJ2-4; 7 nucleotides align to TRBD1. The CDR3 is 14 amino acids. V was pared by 3 bases and J by 16 bases, with 16 bases of the junction left unmatched. CDR1 is SGHRS and CDR2 is YFSETQ in the germline V gene.

The V and J genes are TRBV20-1 and TRBJ2-1, with D possibly being TRBD2 (5 bases). CDR3 size: 16 residues. From germline, CDR1 is DFQATT and CDR2 SNEGSKA (reference sequence). The V end was cut by 4 bases, the J end by 8 bases, with 24 bases between. The CDR3 sequence: CSAITIGNGAVYEQFF. The CDR3 DNA is TGCAGTGCTATCACGATCGGGAACGGAGCGGTATATGAGCAGTTCTTC.

This clonotype was seen many times. The genes are TRBV20-1 and TRBJ2-1; TRBD2 might be the D (6 bases). In germline, CDR1 is DFQATT, CDR2 SNEGSKA (reference sequence). V shed 3 bases and J shed 0 bases, with 9 bases lying between them. CDR3 length: 14 residues. The CDR3 spells CSAREGHSYNEQFF. CDR3 sequence (DNA): TGCAGTGCTAGGGAGGGTCACTCCTACAATGAGCAGTTCTTC.

The CDR3 is CSAGGGRMNTEAFF. The CDR3 coding sequence is TGCAGTGCAGGGGGCGGTAGGATGAACACTGAAGCTTTCTTT. The rearrangement links TRBV20-1 to TRBJ1-1, with TRBD1 identical over 7 bases. Germline V lookup: CDR1 DFQATT, CDR2 SNEGSKA (reference sequence). This CDR3 has 14 residues. V lost 6 bases to trimming and J lost 0 bases; unmatched junction nucleotides: 7.

This clonotype was counted only a few times. The rearrangement joins TRBV5-1 to TRBJ1-2, with D unclear. Trimming removed 4 bases at V and 6 bases at J, with 16 bases between. There are 14 residues in the CDR3. Germline V CDR1 and CDR2: SGHRS, YFSETQ. CDR3 sequence (DNA): TGCGCCAGCAGCCCCATGGGGAGTCCAGATGGCTACACCTTC. It is translated as CASSPMGSPDGYTF. Variable domain in full (rest from reference TRBV5-1 and TRBJ1-2): KAGVTQTPRYLIKTRGQQVTLSCSPISGHRSVSWYQQTPGQGLQFLFEYFSETQRNKGNFPGRFSGRQFSNSRSEMNVSTLELGDSALYLCASSPMGSPDGYTFGSGTRLTVV.

In DNA form, the CDR3 reads TGCGCCAGCAGACCCGGCCAAGAGACCCAGTACTTC. Translation gives CASRPGQETQYF. The chain has TRBV10-2 and TRBJ2-5; D not certain. Germline V gene data show CDR1 as WSHSY and CDR2 as SAAADI. The CDR3 runs 12 residues. Trimming cost V 6 bases and J 1 base, with 6 bases left between them.

CDR3 bases: TGTGCCAGCAGCTTAGGGTTCGGTCCGCGCACAGATACGCAGTATTTT. This encodes CASSLGFGPRTDTQYF. The chain uses TRBV7-8 and TRBJ2-3; D is uncertain. The length of the CDR3 is 16 residues. The germline gives CDR1 SGHVS, CDR2 FQNEAQ. With 1 base removed from V and 1 base from J, the gap between germline ends came to 12 bases.

This clonotype was picked up a small number of times. The chain combines TRBV4-2 with TRBJ2-4; TRBD2 agrees at 9 bases. J gave up 0 bases and V 2 bases, and 2 bases lay outside the gene matches. The germline V gene has CDR1 LGHNA and CDR2 YNFKEQ. The CDR3 spans 16 residues. The CDR3: CASSQLAGTAKNIQYF. The CDR3 DNA reads as TGTGCCAGCAGCCAACTAGCGGGAACAGCCAAAAACATTCAGTACTTC.

This clonotype was seen at least ten times. This rearrangement joins TRBV29-1 to TRBJ2-3; D remains ambiguous. The CDR3 is 12 residues long. Germline loops: CDR1 SQVTM, CDR2 ANQGSEA. Trimming pared 7 bases from V and 6 bases from J, leaving 14 bases between. The CDR3 reads CSARSDMDTQYF. The CDR3 coding sequence is TGCAGCGCCCGCTCGGATATGGATACGCAGTATTTT.